Below are 32 T cell receptor beta chains sequenced from a single sample in a study of OX40 agonist ivuxolimab in advanced cancers. The repertoire was sequenced with immunoSEQ multiplex PCR; TCRdb's copy has only in-frame clones and lacks some. The table includes under 80,000 clones, just under 95% detected once. The sequences come from CD4+ or CD8+ T cells sorted from blood, collected in a trial of the OX40 agonist ivuxolimab. Receptors originate from an adult with an advanced solid tumor such as melanoma, head and neck, liver or kidney cancer.

This chain links TRBV28 with TRBJ1-1; D not resolved. Germline V gene lookup returns CDR1 MDHEN and CDR2 SYDVKM. The germline V and J ends were trimmed by 5 bases and 6 bases, with 10 bases remaining between them. The CDR3 consists of 12 residues. The CDR3 sequence is CASSPLTAEAFF. CDR3 coding DNA: TGTGCCAGCAGTCCTCTGACTGCTGAAGCTTTCTTT.

The chain carries TRBV15 and TRBJ2-1, with D perhaps being TRBD1 or TRBD2 (5 bases each). Germline V gives CDR1 LNHNV, CDR2 YYDKDF (reference sequence). The CDR3 covers 15 residues. Trimming left V 0 bases short and J 2 bases short, with 8 bases between. The CDR3 region is CATSRDMGAYNEQFF. CDR3 bases: TGTGCCACCAGCAGAGATATGGGGGCCTACAATGAGCAGTTCTTC. The full variable domain, its missing parts supplied by reference TRBV15 and TRBJ2-1, is DAMVIQNPRYQVTQFGKPVTLSCSQTLNHNVMYWYQQKSSQAPKLLFHYYDKDFNNEADTPDNFQSRRPNTSFCFLDIRSPGLGDTAMYLCATSRDMGAYNEQFFGPGTRLTVL.

The chain has TRBV7-9 and TRBJ2-7; 7 nucleotides line up with TRBD2. The V gene end was trimmed by 2 bases and the J gene end by 3 bases; junction bases not matched to a gene: 7. There are 15 residues in the CDR3. Germline V gene sequence: CDR1 SEHNR, CDR2 FQNEAQ (reference sequence). CDR3: CASSLTGGRFYEQYF. The DNA of the CDR3 is TGTGCCAGCAGCTTAACGGGGGGTCGATTCTACGAGCAGTACTTC.

V is TRBV19 and J is TRBJ1-5; 7 positions match TRBD1. J lost 2 bases, V lost 3 bases, and 4 bases had no gene match. CDR1 LNHDA and CDR2 SQIVND come from the germline V gene (reference sequence). The CDR3 is 15 amino acids. The chain's CDR3 is CASSIVTGGNQPQHF. In nucleotides, the CDR3 is TGTGCCAGTAGTATCGTAACAGGGGGCAATCAGCCCCAGCATTTT.

CDR3 amino acids: CASVRTGSTDTQYF. The CDR3 DNA follows: TGTGCCAGCGTCCGGACAGGGAGCACAGATACGCAGTATTTT. The rearrangement uses TRBV2 and TRBJ2-3; 8 nucleotides agree with TRBD1. CDR1 is SNHLY, CDR2 FYNNEI, per germline. V was pared by 8 bases and J by 0 bases, with 4 bases of the junction left unmatched. The CDR3 consists of 14 residues.

The chain links TRBV19 to TRBJ1-2, with D maybe TRBD1 (6 bases). The CDR3 has 12 residues. V was cut by 8 bases and J by 8 bases, with 15 bases left in between. Germline CDR1 and CDR2: LNHDA and SQIVND (reference sequence). The CDR3 region is CASGGPAAGYTF. The CDR3 DNA follows: TGTGCCAGTGGGGGGCCAGCCGCCGGCTACACCTTC.

The V and J genes are TRBV7-9 and TRBJ2-5; D tentatively reads TRBD1 or TRBD2 (5 bases each). The germline CDR1 and CDR2 sequences are SEHNR and FQNEAQ (reference sequence). The CDR3 contains 13 residues. Trimming shortened V by 6 bases and J by 5 bases, and 13 bases separated the two germline ends. CDR3 loop: CASSRGAGETQYF. CDR3 DNA sequence: TGTGCCAGCAGTCGGGGCGCCGGGGAGACCCAGTACTTC.

V usage is TRBV6-5 and J usage is TRBJ1-4; 7 bases are shared with TRBD1. The trim removed 3 bases at V and 6 bases at J, leaving 7 bases unmatched. Germline CDR1 is MNHEY and CDR2 is SVGAGI. The CDR3 totals 15 residues. The CDR3 reads CASSYKGTAYEKLFF. CDR3 DNA: TGTGCCAGCAGTTATAAAGGGACAGCGTATGAAAAACTGTTTTTT.

For the CDR3, the DNA is TGTGCCAGCTCACTCCGGGACAGGGATAATTCACCCCTCCACTTT. Translating gives CASSLRDRDNSPLHF. V and J are TRBV18 and TRBJ1-6, with TRBD1 matching over 9 bases. Germline V gene lookup returns CDR1 KGHSH and CDR2 LQKENI. V dropped 4 bases and J dropped 5; count of bases not matched to a gene: 3. The CDR3 is 15 residues long.

The chain couples TRBV4-1 to TRBJ1-4; no clear D gene. The CDR3 consists of 17 residues. The germline V gene encodes CDR1 MGHRA and CDR2 YSYEKL. V lost 0 bases and J lost 0, with 11 bases in between. CDR3 nucleotides: TGCGCCAGCAGCCAAGATCCGGTCGTTGCAACTAATGAAAAACTGTTTTTT. As protein: CASSQDPVVATNEKLFF.

This chain joins TRBV6-5 and TRBJ2-5; 7 nucleotides align to TRBD2. The CDR3 has 14 amino acids. Germline V CDR1 and CDR2: MNHEY, SVGAGI. V gave up 0 bases and J gave up 8 bases; unmatched junction bases: 6. The CDR3 reads CASSYSGGSVTQYF. The CDR3 bases are TGTGCCAGCAGTTACTCCGGCGGGAGTGTTACCCAGTACTTC.

The gene calls are TRBV18 and TRBJ2-7; maybe TRBD1 (5 bases). Germline-derived CDR1 and CDR2 are KGHSH and LQKENI. With 2 bases removed from V and 3 bases from J, the gap between germline ends came to 14 bases. This CDR3 has 15 amino acids. CDR3 bases: TGTGCCAGCTCACCAGGGGCTACAAGGAGCTACGAGCAGTACTTC. It encodes CASSPGATRSYEQYF.

This clone has only one observation. The rearrangement uses TRBV20-1 and TRBJ1-1; weak D call: TRBD1 (5 bases). Between the trimmed V and J ends, which lost 6 bases and 4 bases, there was a span of 9 bases. Germline V gene data show CDR1 as DFQATT and CDR2 as SNEGSKA (reference sequence). The CDR3 has 11 amino acids. The DNA of the CDR3 is TGCAGTGCACCCGGGGGCACTGAAGCTTTCTTT. Translation gives CSAPGGTEAFF.

The chain is built from TRBV5-1 and TRBJ1-3; D unresolved. This CDR3 contains 16 residues. V was shortened by 0 bases and J by 3 bases, with 13 bases between the two germline ends. Germline-derived CDR1 and CDR2 are SGHRS and YFSETQ. The CDR3 sequence is CASSLAGWVGGNTIYF. DNA of the CDR3: TGCGCCAGCAGCTTGGCCGGTTGGGTAGGTGGAAACACCATATATTTT.

V and J are TRBV6-5 and TRBJ2-7; no reliable D call. This CDR3 has 15 residues. CDR1 is MNHEY and CDR2 is SVGAGI in the germline V gene. Trimming shortened V by 4 bases and J by 1 base, and 14 bases separated the two germline ends. This CDR3 is CASSFQPSFSYEQYF. The DNA of the CDR3 is TGTGCCAGCAGTTTCCAACCTTCATTTTCCTACGAGCAGTACTTC.

The rearrangement joins TRBV18 to TRBJ2-5; tentative D call: TRBD1 (5 bases). The length of the CDR3 is 16 residues. Germline CDR1 and CDR2: KGHSH and LQKENI. V lost 4 bases to trimming and J lost 5 bases, with 20 bases between them. CDR3 region: CASSLSREAFWETQYF. Here the CDR3 DNA reads TGTGCCAGCTCACTCTCCAGGGAAGCCTTTTGGGAGACCCAGTACTTC.

In the case of this clone: The missing conserved phenylalanine or tryptophan at the end of this CDR3 makes a read error likely. The limits of the CDR3 on the DNA are not certain, so only TCRdb's listed CDR3 is given. V and J are TRBV7-6 and TRBJ2-7; TRBD2 was called by the table and not checked on the DNA. Germline loops: CDR1 SGHVS, CDR2 FNYEAQ. The CDR3 extends over 12 residues, inclusive of both ends. CDR3 protein: CASSLNSGLAHS.

This clone showed up just once. The genes are TRBV11-2 and TRBJ1-1, with a tentative D call TRBD1 (5 bases). Germline V CDR1 and CDR2: SGHAT, FQNNGV. The CDR3 consists of 16 residues. V lost 5 bases to trimming and J lost 1 base, with 17 bases between them. Here the CDR3 DNA reads TGTGCCAGCAGCCACGCCCGGGGGACGGGGAACACTGAAGCTTTCTTT. Amino acid sequence: CASSHARGTGNTEAFF.

This chain uses TRBV5-1 with TRBJ2-1, with unresolved D. Germline lookup yields CDR1 SGHRS and CDR2 YFSETQ. The CDR3 is 13 residues long. V was pared by 4 bases and J by 0 bases, with 5 bases between. The CDR3: CASSTSSYNEQFF. In DNA, the CDR3 is TGCGCCAGCAGCACGAGCTCCTACAATGAGCAGTTCTTC.

V usage is TRBV30 and J usage is TRBJ2-3; TRBD2 aligns across 9 bases. The CDR3 extends over 14 amino acids. The junction had 6 bases not matched to a gene; V was cut back by 8 bases and J by 0 bases. Germline V gene data show CDR1 as GTSNPN and CDR2 as SVGIG (reference sequence). Written as DNA, the CDR3 is TGTGCCCGAACCACTAGCGGGAGCACAGATACGCAGTATTTT. Translated: CARTTSGSTDTQYF.

CDR3 in amino acids: CASSLSGGVYTEAFF. DNA for the CDR3: TGTGCCAGCAGTTTGTCCGGGGGGGTGTACACTGAAGCTTTCTTT. V gene TRBV28 combines with J gene TRBJ1-1, with D perhaps TRBD1 (5 bases). The V end lost 3 bases, the J end lost 3 bases, and 14 bases lay between the germline ends. CDR1 and CDR2 from the germline V gene are MDHEN and SYDVKM. The CDR3 has 15 residues.

This rearrangement joins TRBV6-5 to TRBJ2-2; maybe TRBD2 (6 bases). The CDR3 contains 16 residues. Trimming removed 2 bases from V and 4 bases from J, with 14 bases in between. Germline V gene lookup returns CDR1 MNHEY and CDR2 SVGAGI. The CDR3 spells CASSYDRGGTTGELFF. The CDR3 DNA follows: TGTGCCAGCAGTTACGATAGGGGAGGTACCACCGGGGAGCTGTTTTTT.

The chain combines TRBV18 with TRBJ1-1; D perhaps matches TRBD1 (5 bases). The CDR3 length is 18 residues. Deletions cut 1 base from V and 1 base from J, with 19 bases between. From germline, CDR1 is KGHSH and CDR2 LQKENI. CDR3 nucleotide sequence: TGTGCCAGCTCACCACGAACGCAGGGTTGGGGTGGGAACACTGAAGCTTTCTTT. Amino acids: CASSPRTQGWGGNTEAFF.

The chain carries TRBV10-3 and TRBJ2-3; D ambiguous. The CDR3 runs to 13 residues. V lost 2 bases to trimming and J lost 1 base, with 4 bases between them. In germline, CDR1 is ENHRY, CDR2 SYGVKD. CDR3 sequence reads: CAISEAGTDTQYF. In DNA form, the CDR3 reads TGTGCCATCAGTGAGGCAGGCACAGATACGCAGTATTTT.

This rearrangement joins TRBV6-6 to TRBJ2-1, with 11 bases lining up with TRBD2. This CDR3 is built from 16 residues. Looked up from germline, CDR1 is MNHNY and CDR2 is SVGAGI (reference sequence). The J segment lost 4 bases and the V segment lost 6 bases, leaving 8 bases of the junction unmatched. The CDR3 bases are TGTGCCAGCAGCCCGTCCGGGACTAGCGGTTACAATGAGCAGTTCTTC. Amino acids: CASSPSGTSGYNEQFF.

The V gene is TRBV7-9, the J gene TRBJ1-4; D not certain. CDR3 length: 12 residues. In germline, CDR1 is SEHNR, CDR2 FQNEAQ (reference sequence). Trimming shortened V by 5 bases and J by 8 bases, and 9 bases separated the two germline ends. CDR3 sequence (DNA): TGTGCCAGCAGCACAAACACAGAAAAACTGTTTTTT. This translates into CASSTNTEKLFF.

This clone was observed a few times. The chain carries TRBV4-2 and TRBJ1-3; possibly TRBD1 for D (5 bases). The CDR3 is made up of 17 amino acids. Germline CDR1 LGHNA, CDR2 YNFKEQ. The germline V and J ends were trimmed by 0 bases and 0 bases, with 12 bases remaining between them. CDR3 sequence (DNA): TGTGCCAGCAGCCAAGATCAGGGCAGCAGCTCTGGAAACACCATATATTTT. Translated: CASSQDQGSSSGNTIYF.

The chain is built from TRBV28 and TRBJ2-7, with 7 nucleotides matching TRBD2. This CDR3 contains 14 residues. CDR1 is MDHEN and CDR2 is SYDVKM in the germline V gene. J was trimmed by 7 bases and V by 3 bases; bases with no gene match: 9. For the CDR3, the DNA is TGTGCCAGCAGTTTCGGTCTCTGGGGAGGGGAGCAGTACTTC. It encodes CASSFGLWGGEQYF.

The J gene is TRBJ1-3, the V gene TRBV30, with 9 positions matching TRBD1. The CDR3 covers 16 residues. Trimming took 3 bases from V and 2 from J; bases not matched to a gene: 8. CDR1 is GTSNPN, CDR2 SVGIG, per germline (reference sequence). The CDR3 nucleotides read TGTGCCTGGAGGGAAGGGGACAGGGCGGCTGGAAACACCATATATTTT. Its translation: CAWREGDRAAGNTIYF.

The V call is TRBV25-1, the J call TRBJ2-1; 9 bases are a match to TRBD1. Germline V gene lookup returns CDR1 MGHDK and CDR2 SYGVNS. The CDR3 has 16 residues. J lost 6 bases, V lost 5 bases, and 11 bases had no gene match. This CDR3 reads CASSWFTGGWGNEQFF. The CDR3 bases are TGTGCCAGCAGTTGGTTCACAGGGGGCTGGGGCAATGAGCAGTTCTTC.

The chain recombines TRBV30 with TRBJ2-7; TRBD2 might be the D (5 bases). The CDR3 has 14 amino acids. V lost 2 bases, J lost 1 base, and 12 bases lay in between. The germline CDR1 and CDR2 sequences are GTSNPN and SVGIG (reference sequence). DNA of the CDR3: TGTGCCTGGAGTTTCCTGCCGGGATCCTACGAGCAGTACTTC. This encodes CAWSFLPGSYEQYF.

This chain uses TRBV18 with TRBJ1-5, with no clear D. Germline lookup yields CDR1 KGHSH and CDR2 LQKENI. This CDR3 has 13 amino acids. The V gene lost 2 bases and the J gene lost 3 bases, with 5 bases spanning the gap. This chain's CDR3 is CASSPGNNQPQHF. The CDR3, as DNA: TGTGCCAGCTCACCAGGGAACAATCAGCCCCAGCATTTT.